The 9 T cell receptor beta chains below come from one sample, sequenced in a study of shared clonotypes between healthy human individuals. Generated by immunoSEQ multiplex PCR, the TCRdb table keeps only in-frame clones and is missing some. Among around 2.5 million clones listed, approximately 93% were seen once. Sample: naive CD4+ T cells from PBMCs. As for subset: CD45RA+ positively selected. The receptors derive from a man aged 18 to 29 in good health. Some clones in this sample may be carry-over from other donors' samples.

CDR3 in amino acids: CASSLGGAPNTEAFF. The CDR3 DNA is TGTGCCAGCAGCTTAGGGGGGGCCCCGAACACTGAAGCTTTCTTT. The rearrangement joins TRBV7-2 to TRBJ1-1; weak D call: TRBD1 (6 bases). Looked up from germline, CDR1 is SGHTA and CDR2 is FQGNSA. V dropped 1 base and J dropped 1 base, with 10 bases sitting between them. The CDR3 contains 15 residues.

On this clone itself: Other nucleotide sequences in the sample specify the same CDR3. This chain joins TRBV19 and TRBJ2-5, with TRBD2 matching over 8 bases. Germline V gives CDR1 LNHDA, CDR2 SQIVND (reference sequence). This CDR3 has 15 residues. V shed 6 bases and J 0 bases; nucleotides not matched to a gene: 6. DNA of the CDR3: TGTGCCAGTAGCGGACTAGCACCAAACCAAGAGACCCAGTACTTC. Its translation: CASSGLAPNQETQYF.

This clone was observed once. The chain carries TRBV30 and TRBJ2-5, with 10 bases aligning to TRBD2. The CDR3 has 14 residues. CDR1 is GTSNPN, CDR2 SVGIG, per germline (reference sequence). The junction had 5 bases not matched to a gene; V was cut back by 3 bases and J by 4 bases. DNA of the CDR3: TGTGCCTGGAGAATAGCGGGAGGAGGAGAGACCCAGTACTTC. Translation: CAWRIAGGGETQYF.

The gene calls are TRBV10-2 and TRBJ2-5; D perhaps matches TRBD2 (7 bases). CDR1 WSHSY and CDR2 SAAADI come from the germline V gene. The CDR3 has 14 amino acids. V was trimmed by 7 bases and J by 5 bases, leaving 17 bases between them. In DNA, the CDR3 is TGCGCCAGCAAACAAATTCGGGGGGCGGAGACCCAGTACTTC. Residues: CASKQIRGAETQYF.

V is TRBV28 and J is TRBJ2-5; a weak D match, TRBD2 (5 bases). V was trimmed by 7 bases and J by 5 bases, leaving 14 bases between them. Per germline, CDR1 MDHEN and CDR2 SYDVKM. The CDR3 extends over 13 amino acids. CDR3 amino acids: CASTGSSRETQYF. Written as DNA, the CDR3 is TGTGCCAGCACGGGAAGCTCTCGGGAGACCCAGTACTTC.

The CDR3 bases are TGCGCCAGCAGCTTGGATGGTTTTTCAGGTACCGGGGAGCTGTTTTTT. It translates to CASSLDGFSGTGELFF. The chain employs TRBV5-1 and TRBJ2-2; D is unclear. V lost 0 bases and J 5 bases, leaving 14 bases between the germline ends. Germline V CDR1 and CDR2: SGHRS, YFSETQ. The CDR3 sequence is 16 residues long.

The V gene is TRBV2, the J gene TRBJ2-7; D is ambiguous. Germline-derived CDR1 and CDR2 are SNHLY and FYNNEI. V lost 5 bases and J 2 bases, leaving 16 bases between the germline ends. The CDR3 length is 15 residues. This CDR3 reads CASSLEKGPTYEQYF. The CDR3, as DNA: TGTGCCAGCAGTTTAGAAAAAGGACCAACCTACGAGCAGTACTTC.

The chain carries TRBV7-3 and TRBJ2-3; a weak D match, TRBD2 (6 bases). CDR3 length: 15 residues. Germline lookup yields CDR1 SGHTA and CDR2 FQGTGA. The V end was cut by 4 bases, the J end by 2 bases, with 13 bases between. CDR3 nucleotides: TGTGCCAGCAGCTCAACCCTAGCGCCCACAGATACGCAGTATTTT. Residues: CASSSTLAPTDTQYF.

This clone was recorded only once. The chain carries TRBV9 and TRBJ2-1; D gene ambiguous. The ends were cut back, 0 bases at V and 2 bases at J, with 9 bases in the middle. Germline assignment: CDR1 SGDLS and CDR2 YYNGEE. This CDR3 has 15 residues. CDR3 nucleotides: TGTGCCAGCAGCGTAGACCCAGGAGCCTACAATGAGCAGTTCTTC. Encoded protein: CASSVDPGAYNEQFF.